This T cell receptor (beta chain) originates from a study of cytomegalovirus exposure and HLA in healthy donors (dated by TCRdb to about 2017). For context, the study as a whole: In an earlier analysis of some 610 of the donors, 276 Gb of sequence data and 95 million to 130 million unique TCR beta sequences from about 179 million T cells were reported. An early release covering more than 500 HLA-typed donors comprised approximately 300 gigabases of sequencing data and tens of millions of unique TCR sequences. Among the approximately 420 genotyped donors, approximately 82% belonged to the genetic ancestry cluster associated with self-reported Caucasian donors. The study aimed to test whether signatures of past pathogen exposure could be identified by cataloging public T cell receptors. The study profiled the T cell repertoires of 550 to 700 subjects by immunosequencing and related them to cytomegalovirus serostatus. Besides the first cohort of around 700 subjects, a separate validation cohort made up of around 120 different subjects was used. The study combined high-throughput TCR immunosequencing, statistical association of individual TCRs with disease status, and machine learning to predict cytomegalovirus infection status. A later analysis re-examined previously published TCR beta repertoires from just over 650 donors and added high-resolution HLA genotyping to investigate patterns of TCR occurrence. Rather than using new phenotypic data, the later analysis identified candidate immune exposures from TCR beta sequences and from how often those sequences occurred across donors. To decide whether each TCR beta V gene segment behaved as functional or pseudogenic, an earlier analysis of some 580 of the donors relied on high-throughput TCR beta sequencing. Donor age, sex, ethnicity and CMV serostatus were compiled alongside the repertoire data. A later genetic analysis took genome-wide SNP genotypes for about 55% of the 666 donors and used that subset as a discovery cohort. Every repertoire in the discovery cohort had been generated on one and the same sequencing platform. HLA typing included class I and class II loci at four-digit resolution. Typing coverage differed by locus: A, B, C, DRB1 and DQB1 were typed in roughly 629-630 donors, DQA1 in about 510, DPA1 in some 600, and DPB1 in about 450. A handful of DR-DQ haplotypes were handled as single units for association and clustering because linkage in the cohort was strong. Among about 360 genotyped donors of the cohort, an average of about 240,000 unique TCR beta nucleotide sequences were sequenced per donor, 15% to 20% of them non-productive.

About this clone itself: Its antigen is still unknown. The sample holds no much larger clone one base away, and base qualities are not on file.

Beyond this particular receptor, the publication reports: For the cohort, immune exposure information was limited to CMV serostatus. The study listed 164 TCR beta chains as associated with cytomegalovirus. Several of the top co-occurrence clusters appeared to be linked to parvovirus B19, influenza, CMV and Epstein-Barr virus, according to a later analysis. V-gene and J-gene trimming of TCR beta chains was associated with a missense DCLRE1C variant in a later genetic analysis, and the association was replicated in an independent cohort. Compared with the approximately 600-donor mean, donors in an Asian-associated ancestry cluster had fewer N-insertions in productive TCRs, according to a later genetic analysis. Strong co-occurrence of HLA alleles, especially DR and DQ, made assigning TCR associations to individual alleles difficult. A later analysis found that HLA-associated TCR beta chains were more clonally expanded and had lower generation probabilities than equally common non-associated chains. Sequencing depth was assumed to be roughly uniform across donors in the presence/absence analyses, though that assumption may not hold. A cluster of highly shared sequence variants was judged likely to be a technical artifact of the sequencing pipeline. Cytomegalovirus status was reported to be diagnosed by the classifier with high specificity and sensitivity in both the original and validation cohorts. Because HLA typing was missing for some donors at each locus, association tests included only the typed subset. While some public TCRs were present in many individuals, most TCR sequences turned up only very rarely across donors. In this cohort, only TCR beta chains were sequenced, and detectable features were limited by the absence of alpha or paired-chain data. A later analysis found that most CMV-associated TCR beta chains appeared HLA-restricted, with HLA associations seemingly driven largely by CMV exposure. Some 15 rarely observed V segments, including chromosome 9 orphons, were excluded from the earlier analysis of a few hundred of the donors because counts were too low. According to the authors, the approach could potentially be generalized to other disease states and immunological phenotypes. Correlated functional status among segregating V segments might reflect linkage disequilibrium, but an unknown experimental factor could not be ruled out. In an earlier analysis of around 600 of the donors, most TCR beta V segments were observed in productive rearrangements about 87% or about 30% of the time, broadly matching IMGT annotations. In a later analysis, 16,951 TCR beta sequences were associated with specific HLA alleles at a false discovery rate of 0.05. In a later analysis, TCR association rates were found to vary across HLA loci, with the most associated TCRs seen for DRB1 alleles and the fewest for HLA-C alleles. A few of the identified cytomegalovirus-associated TCR beta chains were confirmed in vitro to be specific for cytomegalovirus antigens. Because the 87-base-pair reads could not distinguish some IMGT-functional V segments, including TRBV6-2 and TRBV6-3, those segments were excluded. A further reported finding was that TCR beta sequences accurately predicted the HLA-A and HLA-B alleles for most subjects in the first cohort.

Including the terminal cysteine and phenylalanine, the CDR3 comprises 18 residues. Only CDR3 DNA is held: 54 bases, read in frame from base 1. As encoded in the germline V gene (reference sequence), CDR1 is SEHNR while CDR2 is FQNEAQ. Trimming takes 2 bases off V and 9 bases off J; junction bases not matched to a gene: 16. In total, over 600 healthy bone marrow donors made up the cohort. All cohort members were sampled while nominally healthy, although unrecorded immune exposures were likely present. The donor tested CMV seronegative, placing the donor among the 350 to 400 seronegative members of the cohort. A peripheral blood sample was collected from each donor, and TCR beta sequencing was performed on peripheral blood mononuclear cells. Genomic DNA extraction from the blood cell samples was performed with the Qiagen DNeasy Blood Extraction Kit. Library preparation used the immunoSEQ multiplex PCR assay. For the multiplex PCR, a mixture combining 60 forward primers for TCR Vbeta segments and 13 reverse primers for TCR Jbeta segments was used. A multiplex PCR assay on genomic DNA amplified the CDR3 region of rearranged TCR beta genes. On the Illumina HiSeq System, the amplified TCR beta libraries were sequenced as 87-base-pair reads. The study's own analysis went as follows. Across the 640 or so repertoires, a later analysis counted tens of millions of unique TCR beta chains, 8.5 million to 12 million of which were shared by at least two donors. A nearest-neighbor algorithm error-corrected the raw reads and collapsed the reads into unique sequences, merging closely related sequences to remove PCR and sequencing errors. V, D and J gene segments were assigned by aligning CDR3 sequences to IMGT reference sequences. For a sequence to be retained, a match of at least six nucleotides was required to both a V gene segment and a J gene segment. A rearrangement was called productive if the CDR3 had no stop codons and remained in frame with V and J, and every other rearrangement was called non-productive. CDR3 was defined by IMGT convention, running from the second conserved V-encoded cysteine to the conserved J-encoded phenylalanine. The earlier analysis of more than 450 of the donors excluded sequences that lacked an unambiguous match to a single V gene segment. An earlier analysis of under 750 of the donors called V segments functional above 56.7% productive rearrangements and segregating when the between-donor standard deviation exceeded 5%. A statistical classification framework was developed to diagnose cytomegalovirus status using the catalog of TCR beta chain sequences. In a later analysis, TCR nucleotide sequences were compared against IMGT/GENE-DB human TR gene sequences so that V and J genes could be assigned. In a later analysis, CDR3 sequences and most-parsimonious VDJ recombination scenarios were assigned using the TCRdist pipeline. In a later analysis, every TCR beta chain was defined by the combination of its CDR3 amino acid sequence and its V-gene family, and reads without a unique V-gene family were dropped. To address suspected cross-contamination and a sequencing artifact, a later analysis removed approximately 600 highly shared, low-generation-probability nucleotide sequences. In a later analysis, a clonal expansion index was calculated for each public chain from normalized within-repertoire ranks of inferred template counts. In a later analysis, generation probabilities were computed using a VDJ recombination model fitted to out-of-frame rearrangements, and the results were checked against IGoR. A later analysis scored TCR-TCR, TCR-HLA and TCR-CMV co-occurrence with hypergeometric tests, applying a repertoire-size bias correction to TCR pairs. In a later analysis, false discovery rates were estimated by permuting HLA or CMV assignments 20 times. In a later analysis, co-occurring TCRs were grouped using DBSCAN, with TCRdist sequence similarity added in when clustering inside HLA-allele-positive subsets. Repertoires with fewer than 30,000 or more than 120,000 public chains were left out of co-occurrence clustering, as were about five repertoires with anomalous nucleotide sharing. This is the immuneACCESS table as TCRdb keeps it, with only in-frame sequences that have V and J called. A part of the clones is gone; compared with another copy, unresolved V genes explain less than half, and the rest is unexplained. V, J and clone size are those of that table, while D and trimming were read from the DNA. The sample table holds roughly 290,000 clones, of which about four fifths were seen once. The top ten constitute approximately 0.3% of the sample.

The source material was PBMCs. The chain is made from TRBV7-9 and TRBJ2-1; TRBD2 matches 10 bases in the middle. This TCR came from a girl between 2 and 10 years old in good health and CMV-seronegative. In nucleotide form, the sequence is TGTGCCAGCAGCTTACCCCCCGGAAATACTAGCGGGATGGTTGAGCAGTTCTTC. It encodes CASSLPPGNTSGMVEQFF.